The clone carrying this T cell receptor (beta chain) was seen more than once but under ten times. The CDR3 contains 14 residues. The V end lost 4 bases, the J end lost 4 bases, and 16 bases lay between the germline ends. Germline lookup yields CDR1 DFQATT and CDR2 SNEGSKA (reference sequence). These data come from a study of response to subunit inactivated influenza vaccine. Via MiXCR, TCRdb re-called the RT-PCR reads, giving one row per CDR3 protein. The sample lists roughly 790,000 distinct CDR3 sequences, about 20% occurring once. The V call is TRBV20-1, the J call TRBJ2-5; D is unclear. This sequence was found in a man over 45 who received an inactivated influenza vaccine. Sequencing was performed on PBMCs from blood, taken 5 to 6 days after vaccination. The CDR3 protein is CSATRLLGVETQYF. DNA for the CDR3: TGCAGTGCTACCCGACTCCTCGGAGTAGAGACCCAGTACTTC.